The 9 T cell receptor beta chains below were found in one sample sequenced in a study of tumor and adjacent non-tumor tissue in lung cancer. This sample's RNA came from whole unsorted tissue. This non-tumor lung sample came from over 3 cm beyond the tumor edge. TCRbeta libraries were built with three rounds of nested PCR, modified from ARM-PCR. From the multiplex PCR reads, TCRdb called clonotypes with MiXCR, one entry per CDR3 protein. The repertoire holds around 99,000 distinct CDR3 sequences, with about 64% as singletons. The sample consisted of distant non-tumor lung tissue. Receptors were obtained from a man between 60 and 70 years old with non-small cell lung cancer.

The chain has TRBV6-5 and TRBJ2-5, with 7 positions matching TRBD2. Germline V gene sequence: CDR1 MNHEY, CDR2 SVGAGI. CDR3 length: 14 residues. In DNA, the CDR3 is TGTGTGAGCAGTTACCTAGCGGAACAAGAGACCCAGTACTTC. Protein: CVSSYLAEQETQYF.

This chain connects TRBV6-2 or TRBV6-3 to TRBJ2-1, with a tentative D call TRBD2 (5 bases). V was clipped by 5 bases and J by 4 bases, with 12 bases between them. The germline CDR1 and CDR2 sequences are MNHEY and SVGEGT. The CDR3 spans 14 residues. The CDR3 reads CASSPRDGYNEQFF. For the CDR3, the DNA is TGTGCCAGCAGTCCCCGGGATGGATACAATGAGCAGTTCTTC.

The rearrangement joins TRBV12-3 or TRBV12-4 to TRBJ2-7; TRBD2 matches 10 bases. Judging by the DNA end, TRBJ2-1 fits better; the J call may be wrong. The CDR3 has 20 amino acids. CDR3: CASSPSSGSFHGAPSHEQFF. DNA for the CDR3: TGTGCCAGCAGTCCTTCTAGCGGGAGTTTTCATGGGGCCCCGAGTCACGAGCAGTTCTTC.

This clonotype was recorded many times. The chain combines TRBV20-1 with TRBJ1-2, with TRBD1 matching over 9 bases. CDR3 size: 12 residues. Germline assignment: CDR1 DFQATT and CDR2 SNEGSKA (reference sequence). Trimming at V came to 1 base and at J to 6 bases, leaving 0 bases not matched to a gene. CDR3 amino acids: CSARGTGDGYTF. In DNA, the CDR3 is TGCAGTGCTAGAGGGACAGGGGATGGCTACACCTTC.

The chain joins TRBV6-6 to TRBJ1-2, with 10 bases that match TRBD1. Germline V gives CDR1 MNHNY, CDR2 SVGAGI (reference sequence). The CDR3 loop spans 12 amino acids. CDR3 sequence: CGRQGAGYGYTF. CDR3 bases: TGTGGCAGACAGGGGGCTGGCTATGGCTACACCTTC.

The chain recombines TRBV7-9 with TRBJ2-1; TRBD2 might be the D (6 bases). V dropped 1 base and J dropped 8 bases, with 15 bases sitting between them. The CDR3 runs 15 residues. Germline V gene data show CDR1 as SEHNR and CDR2 as FQNEAQ (reference sequence). Here the CDR3 reads CASSLVAGIYYEQFF. The CDR3 nucleotides read TGTGCCAGCAGCTTAGTTGCGGGAATATACTATGAGCAGTTCTTC.

In the case of this clonotype: This likely comes from a read error, as the CDR3 has no conserved phenylalanine or tryptophan at its end. J is TRBJ1-5 and V is TRBV6-1; D might be TRBD1 (5 bases). Germline values: CDR1 MNHNS, CDR2 SASEGT. The CDR3 covers 15 residues. The CDR3 DNA sequence: TGTGTCAGCAGTGACTCGGGGCAGCGCAATCAGCCCCAGCATTCT. Translating gives CVSSDSGQRNQPQHS.

The rearrangement uses TRBV20-1 and TRBJ1-2; D is ambiguous. This CDR3 has 13 residues. Germline CDR1 DFQATT, CDR2 SNEGSKA (reference sequence). The V gene lost 0 bases and the J gene lost 0 bases, with 5 bases spanning the gap. The CDR3 nucleotides read TGCAGTGCTAGAGACCCGACTAACTATGGCTACACCTTC. Amino acid sequence: CSARDPTNYGYTF.

Of note for this clonotype: Relative to the germline gene, one junction end is altered; a read error may explain this. This chain uses TRBV24-1 with TRBJ2-2; 11 bases are a match to TRBD2. The CDR3 covers 17 residues. Germline-derived CDR1 and CDR2 are KGHDR and SFDVKD. This CDR3 is CAISDPGLAANTGELFF. DNA of the CDR3: TGCGCCATCAGTGACCCGGGACTAGCGGCGAACACCGGGGAGCTGTTTTTT.